The clone carrying this TCR beta chain has just a few counts. Its target is not known. This sample was included in a study of CD8+ T cells in alopecia areata. Extracted from the samples, RNA was reverse transcribed into cDNA to serve as the sequencing template. Data came from immunoSEQ multiplex PCR; TCRdb stores just in-frame clones and leaves some out. The repertoire has tens of thousands of clones, about 43% of them found once; the top ten carry roughly 20%. General study results and limits: Throughout tofacitinib, many expanded lesional clones continued to persist in scalp and blood. Only a single nonresponder existed, so baseline CD8+ expansion links stay unclear.

Sample treatment: oral pan-JAK inhibitor, 5-10 mg twice daily. Germline V gene lookup returns CDR1 GTSNPN and CDR2 SVGIG (reference sequence). The ends were cut back, 5 bases at V and 7 bases at J, with 11 bases in the middle. CDR3 size: 11 residues. The sequences come from CD8+ T cells sorted from blood, collected around week 37, from a patient treated with tofacitinib. The clonotype originates from a human donor with alopecia areata. The J gene is TRBJ1-1, the V gene TRBV30; possible D gene TRBD1, 5 bases. CDR3 protein: CAWAEQVEAFF. In DNA form, the CDR3 reads TGTGCCTGGGCGGAACAGGTTGAAGCTTTCTTT.